Sequencing of this TCR beta chain was carried out in a study of shared clonotypes between healthy human individuals. Several immunoSEQ plates received, in even portions, the genomic DNA of each subset. Clones were read by immunoSEQ multiplex PCR, and TCRdb kept only the in-frame ones, dropping some. The profile covers around 450,000 clones, with about 76% appearing a single time and roughly 13% taken by the ten largest. Germline V gene lookup returns CDR1 MDHEN and CDR2 SYDVKM. The V and J ends lost 1 base and 2 bases respectively, with 9 bases between them. The CDR3 has 14 amino acids. Study conclusions and caveats: Among donors, sharing of clonotypes was expected to be affected by sequencing depth. Blood was the only sampled material, and tissue repertoires likely differ.

As for this clone: As yet, its antigen is unknown.

All the donors were Caucasian adults who lived in Nashville, Tennessee. This rearrangement joins TRBV28 to TRBJ2-7; possibly TRBD2 for D (5 bases). This TCR came from a woman aged 40 to 49 in good health. Some clones in this sample may be carry-over from other donors' samples. Sequencing was done on a sample of PBMCs. The CDR3 DNA is TGTGCCAGCAGTTTATCTAGCTGGCCCTACGAGCAGTACTTC. Residues: CASSLSSWPYEQYF.